The 14 T cell receptor beta chains presented below share a single source sample, sequenced in a study of beta chain features in type 1 diabetes. Findings and caveats of the study: Moderate yet significant TCRB CDR3 shortening was seen in Type 1 diabetes patients in all four CD4+ subsets.

These receptors' targets are unknown. Since all of the isolated RNA was reverse transcribed, expressed TCRB transcripts were what got sequenced. Clones were read by immunoSEQ multiplex PCR, and TCRdb kept only the in-frame ones, dropping some. Of around 250,000 clones in the sample, around 13% were seen once. Sequenced material: naive CD4+ T cells from blood. The source of these receptors is a young man with type 1 diabetes.

This clone occurred a few times. The gene calls are TRBV5-1 and TRBJ2-1, with D tentatively TRBD1 (6 bases). V lost 4 bases and J lost 8, with 19 bases in between. This CDR3 is 15 amino acids long. From germline, CDR1 is SGHRS and CDR2 YFSETQ. The CDR3 loop is CASSPGEAGVDEQFF. The DNA of the CDR3 is TGCGCCAGCAGCCCAGGTGAGGCAGGGGTCGATGAGCAGTTCTTC.

This clone has just a few counts. The rearrangement links TRBV27 to TRBJ2-6; 11 bases are shared with TRBD1. The CDR3 contains 16 residues. Looked up from germline, CDR1 is MNHEY and CDR2 is SMNVEV (reference sequence). J lost 2 bases, V lost 9 bases, and 6 bases had no gene match. The CDR3 is CARIPGQGAGANVLTF. CDR3 nucleotides: TGTGCCAGAATACCGGGACAGGGGGCTGGGGCCAACGTCCTGACTTTC.

The chain recombines TRBV15 with TRBJ2-2; 9 bases map to TRBD1. V lost 5 bases and J lost 6; bases outside the gene matches: 4. Germline V gives CDR1 LNHNV, CDR2 YYDKDF (reference sequence). The CDR3 loop spans 14 amino acids. CDR3 DNA: TGTGCCACCAGCCGGGACAGGGTGGCCGGGGAGCTGTTTTTT. Protein product: CATSRDRVAGELFF.

This clone was detected a few times. This sequence joins TRBV5-1 and TRBJ2-5, with D unclear. The CDR3 is 14 amino acids. CDR1 is SGHRS, CDR2 YFSETQ, per germline. V lost 4 bases and J lost 1, with 11 bases in between. The CDR3 here is CASSRTGAQETQYF. DNA for the CDR3: TGCGCCAGCAGCCGAACTGGAGCCCAAGAGACCCAGTACTTC.

This clone was seen only a few times. The rearrangement uses TRBV5-6 and TRBJ2-3; TRBD2 matches at 7 bases. Germline trimming cut 0 bases from V and 6 bases from J; bases unmatched to any gene: 10. The CDR3 sequence is 16 residues long. Germline CDR1 is SGHDT and CDR2 is YYEEEE. CDR3 sequence: CASSLAGLAVGDTQYF. The CDR3 region has the DNA TGTGCCAGCAGCTTGGCCGGTCTAGCGGTAGGGGATACGCAGTATTTT.

A few counts support this clone. CDR3 sequence (DNA): TGTGCCAGCAGCTTATCGAGGGGGCGTCGGGGCTATGGCTACACCTTC. It translates to CASSLSRGRRGYGYTF. The chain couples TRBV11-2 to TRBJ1-2; 7 positions match TRBD1. J was trimmed by 4 bases and V by 2 bases; bases with no gene match: 10. CDR1 SGHAT and CDR2 FQNNGV come from the germline V gene. The CDR3 covers 16 residues.

This clone has only a few counts. The chain recombines TRBV11-2 with TRBJ2-5; perhaps TRBD1 as D (6 bases). The germline V gene has CDR1 SGHAT and CDR2 FQNNGV. This CDR3 contains 13 residues. V was shortened by 5 bases and J by 2 bases, with 9 bases between the two germline ends. The CDR3 DNA reads as TGTGCCAGCAGCCTTGACAGGCAAGAGACCCAGTACTTC. Translating it yields CASSLDRQETQYF.

The CDR3 spells CASGGGSTDTQYF. DNA for the CDR3: TGTGCCTCGGGGGGCGGGAGCACAGATACGCAGTATTTT. The V gene is TRBV30, the J gene TRBJ2-3; D might be TRBD2 (7 bases). The CDR3 runs to 13 residues. Trimming shortened V by 7 bases and J by 0 bases, and 11 bases separated the two germline ends. Germline CDR1 is GTSNPN and CDR2 is SVGIG (reference sequence). Variable domain in full (rest from reference TRBV30 and TRBJ2-3): SQTIHQWPATLVQPVGSPLSLECTVEGTSNPNLYWYRQAAGRGLQLLFYSVGIGQISSEVPQNLSASRPQDRQFILSSKKLLLSDSGFYLCASGGGSTDTQYFGPGTRLTVL.

This clone has more than one count but fewer than ten. The rearrangement joins TRBV11-2 to TRBJ2-7; D may be TRBD1 (6 bases). V lost 10 bases, J lost 1 base, and 17 bases lay in between. CDR1 is SGHAT, CDR2 FQNNGV, per germline. The CDR3 has 14 residues. The CDR3 region is CATEQGLKSYEQYF. The CDR3 DNA reads TGTGCCACGGAACAGGGCCTTAAGTCCTACGAGCAGTACTTC.

V usage is TRBV18 and J usage is TRBJ2-3; D remains unclear. Germline CDR1 and CDR2: KGHSH and LQKENI. The V and J ends lost 0 bases and 6 bases respectively, with 10 bases between them. CDR3 length: 14 residues. The CDR3 loop is CASSPPVVADTQYF. The CDR3 DNA reads TGTGCCAGCTCACCACCGGTGGTTGCGGATACGCAGTATTTT.

This chain links TRBV2 with TRBJ1-5; no clear D gene. The CDR3 is made up of 14 amino acids. V lost 2 bases, J lost 0 bases, and 5 bases lay in between. The germline gives CDR1 SNHLY, CDR2 FYNNEI. The CDR3 coding sequence is TGTGCCAGCAGTGAACTCCCTAGCAATCAGCCCCAGCATTTT. Translation: CASSELPSNQPQHF.

This chain uses TRBV7-2 with TRBJ2-1, with 9 nucleotides matching TRBD2. V was pared by 5 bases and J by 12 bases, with 14 bases of the junction left unmatched. CDR3 length equals 15 residues. Germline lookup yields CDR1 SGHTA and CDR2 FQGNSA. The CDR3 region is CASSEIAGAPVGQFF. As DNA, the CDR3 is TGTGCCAGCAGCGAAATAGCGGGAGCCCCCGTGGGGCAGTTCTTC.

Only a few counts were recorded for this clone. The chain joins TRBV6-1 to TRBJ2-3; D call uncertain. The CDR3 runs to 13 residues. In germline, CDR1 is MNHNS, CDR2 SASEGT. The V and J ends lost 10 bases and 0 bases respectively, with 11 bases between them. For the CDR3, the DNA is TGTGCCACCCAGATATCTAGCACAGATACGCAGTATTTT. Amino acids: CATQISSTDTQYF.

This chain joins TRBV30 and TRBJ2-5, with 8 bases lining up with TRBD1. J lost 5 bases, V lost 0 bases, and 8 bases had no gene match. The CDR3 contains 15 residues. CDR1 GTSNPN and CDR2 SVGIG come from the germline V gene (reference sequence). This CDR3 is CAWSVRAGGRETQYF. DNA for the CDR3: TGTGCCTGGAGTGTACGGGCAGGGGGCAGGGAGACCCAGTACTTC.